This TCR beta chain was observed in a study of OX40 agonist ivuxolimab in advanced cancers. Germline assignment: CDR1 SGDLS and CDR2 YYNGEE. Trimming cost V 2 bases and J 3 bases; bases outside gene matches: 1. This CDR3 is 13 amino acids long. Peripheral blood came from all dose cohorts at three timepoints. This clone was counted between two and nine times. Some clones are missing from TCRdb's copy, which holds only in-frame ones; the method was immunoSEQ multiplex PCR. Of about 120,000 clones listed, 90% to 95% were seen once; the top ten hold more than 0.15%. This chain connects TRBV9 to TRBJ1-1; 7 bases fit TRBD1. This clonotype was sampled from an adult with an advanced solid tumor such as melanoma, head and neck, liver or kidney cancer. This specimen was CD4+ or CD8+ T cells sorted from blood, taken in a trial of the OX40 agonist ivuxolimab. The CDR3: CASSVGQDTEAFF. In DNA, the CDR3 is TGTGCCAGCAGCGTTGGACAGGACACTGAAGCTTTCTTT.